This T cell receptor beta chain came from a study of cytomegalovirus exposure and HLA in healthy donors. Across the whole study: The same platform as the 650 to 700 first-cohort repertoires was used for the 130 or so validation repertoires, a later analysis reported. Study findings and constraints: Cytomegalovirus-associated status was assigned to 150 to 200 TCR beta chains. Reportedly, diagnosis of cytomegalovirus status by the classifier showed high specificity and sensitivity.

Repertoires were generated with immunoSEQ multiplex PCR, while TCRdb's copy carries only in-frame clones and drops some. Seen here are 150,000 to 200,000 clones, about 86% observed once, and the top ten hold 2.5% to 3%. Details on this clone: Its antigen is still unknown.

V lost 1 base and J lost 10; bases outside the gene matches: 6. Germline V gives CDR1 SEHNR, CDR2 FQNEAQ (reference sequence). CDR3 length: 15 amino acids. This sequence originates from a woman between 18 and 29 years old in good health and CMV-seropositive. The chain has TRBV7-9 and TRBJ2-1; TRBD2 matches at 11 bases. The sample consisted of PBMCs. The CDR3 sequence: CASSLGGLAGGEQFF. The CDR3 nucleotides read TGTGCCAGCAGCTTAGGAGGTCTAGCGGGGGGCGAGCAGTTCTTC.